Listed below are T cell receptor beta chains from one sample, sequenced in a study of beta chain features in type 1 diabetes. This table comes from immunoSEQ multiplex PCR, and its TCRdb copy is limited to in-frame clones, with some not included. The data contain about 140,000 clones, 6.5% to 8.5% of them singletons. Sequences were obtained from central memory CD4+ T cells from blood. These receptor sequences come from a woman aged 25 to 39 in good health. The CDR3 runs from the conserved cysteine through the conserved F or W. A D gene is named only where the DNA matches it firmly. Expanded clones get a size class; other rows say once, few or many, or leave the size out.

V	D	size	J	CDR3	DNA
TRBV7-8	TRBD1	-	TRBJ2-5	CASSSGTVGETQYF	TGTGCCAGCAGCTCCGGGACAGTCGGAGAGACCCAGTACTTC
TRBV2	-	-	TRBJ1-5	CASRSGGNQPQHF	TGTGCCAGCAGGAGCGGAGGCAATCAGCCCCAGCATTTT
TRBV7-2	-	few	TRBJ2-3	CASRRLGGTDTQYF	TGTGCCAGCAGGCGACTCGGGGGCACAGATACGCAGTATTTT
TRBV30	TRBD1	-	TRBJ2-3	CAWSAGQGSTDTQYF	TGTGCCTGGAGCGCCGGACAGGGAAGTACAGATACGCAGTATTTT
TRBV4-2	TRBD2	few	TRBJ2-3	CASSRAGGSTDTQYF	TGTGCCAGCAGCCGTGCGGGAGGGAGCACAGATACGCAGTATTTT
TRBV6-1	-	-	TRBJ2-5	CASSVSGRETQYF	TGTGCCAGCAGTGTATCAGGGAGGGAGACCCAGTACTTC
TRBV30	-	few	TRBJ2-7	CAWTAGRSSYEQYF	TGTGCCTGGACCGCAGGGCGTAGCTCCTACGAGCAGTACTTC
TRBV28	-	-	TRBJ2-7	CASSLFAAGVYEQYF	TGTGCCAGCAGTTTATTCGCGGCCGGGGTATACGAGCAGTACTTC
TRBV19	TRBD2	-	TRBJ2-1	CASSNREAQDEQFF	TGTGCCAGTAGTAACCGGGAGGCCCAGGATGAGCAGTTCTTC
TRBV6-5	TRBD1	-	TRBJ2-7	CASSYSGTGPYEQYF	TGTGCCAGCAGTTACTCCGGGACAGGGCCATACGAGCAGTACTTC
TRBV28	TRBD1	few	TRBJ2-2	CASSFWTGGDTGELFF	TGTGCCAGCAGTTTCTGGACAGGGGGTGACACCGGGGAGCTGTTTTTT
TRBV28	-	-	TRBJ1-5	CASSLSEVKPQHF	TGTGCCAGCAGTTTATCGGAGGTTAAGCCCCAGCATTTT
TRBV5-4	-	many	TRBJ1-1	CASSLQVDTEAFF	TGTGCCAGCAGCTTGCAGGTGGACACTGAAGCTTTCTTT
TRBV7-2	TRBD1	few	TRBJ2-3	CASSAGTGLGTDTQYF	TGTGCCAGCAGCGCCGGGACAGGATTAGGCACAGATACGCAGTATTTT
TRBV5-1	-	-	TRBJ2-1	CASSLASGGAYNEQFF	TGCGCCAGCAGCTTGGCCAGTGGCGGGGCCTACAATGAGCAGTTCTTC
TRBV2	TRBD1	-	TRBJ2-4	CASSQQGAQNIQYF	TGTGCCAGCAGTCAACAGGGGGCCCAAAACATTCAGTACTTC
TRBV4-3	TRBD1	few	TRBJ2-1	CASSQAGTGEGEQFF	TGCGCCAGCAGCCAAGCCGGGACAGGGGAAGGCGAGCAGTTCTTC
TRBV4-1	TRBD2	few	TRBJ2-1	CASSQGGGLAGSYNEQFF	TGCGCCAGCAGCCAAGGAGGGGGACTAGCGGGATCCTACAATGAGCAGTTCTTC
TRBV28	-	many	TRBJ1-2	CASSLGLNLYGYTF	TGTGCCAGTTCCCTAGGACTGAATCTCTATGGCTACACCTTC
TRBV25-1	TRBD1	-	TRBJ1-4	CASSDTGAINEKLFF	TGTGCCAGCAGTGACACAGGGGCGATTAATGAAAAACTGTTTTTT
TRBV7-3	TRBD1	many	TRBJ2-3	CASSFLTGGGRTDTQYF	TGTGCCAGCAGCTTTCTCACAGGGGGAGGTCGCACAGATACGCAGTATTTT
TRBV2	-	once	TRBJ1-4	CASSAGTHEKLFF	TGTGCCAGCAGCGCCGGGACACATGAAAAACTGTTTTTT
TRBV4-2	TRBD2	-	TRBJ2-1	CASSPIIAGFDDEQFF	TGTGCCAGCAGCCCGATAATAGCGGGATTTGATGATGAGCAGTTCTTC
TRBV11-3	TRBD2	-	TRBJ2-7	CASSLEGTSGEQYF	TGTGCCAGCAGCTTAGAGGGGACTAGCGGCGAGCAGTACTTC
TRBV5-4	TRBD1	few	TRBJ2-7	CASSLMTGGYHEQYF	TGTGCCAGCAGCTTGATGACAGGGGGCTACCACGAGCAGTACTTC
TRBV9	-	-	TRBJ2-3	CASRPVSVDTQYF	TGTGCCAGCAGACCGGTTTCTGTCGATACGCAGTATTTT
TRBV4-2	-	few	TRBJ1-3	CASSHRWGTTGNTIYF	TGTGCCAGCAGCCATCGCTGGGGGACTACTGGAAACACCATATATTTT
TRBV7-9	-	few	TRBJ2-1	CAGTEIGAHNEQFF	TGTGCCGGCACCGAGATAGGGGCCCACAATGAGCAGTTCTTC
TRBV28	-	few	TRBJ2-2	CASSPPAGVTGELFF	TGTGCCAGCAGTCCCCCGGCGGGCGTCACCGGGGAGCTGTTTTTT
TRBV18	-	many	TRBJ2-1	CASSPRVDEQFF	TGTGCCAGCTCACCCAGGGTCGATGAGCAGTTCTTC
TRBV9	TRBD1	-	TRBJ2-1	CASSEAPKGAGNEQFF	TGTGCCAGCAGCGAGGCCCCGAAGGGGGCGGGCAATGAGCAGTTCTTC
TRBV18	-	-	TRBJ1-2	CASSPGGTGNYGYTF	TGTGCCAGCTCACCAGGAGGAACAGGGAACTATGGCTACACCTTC
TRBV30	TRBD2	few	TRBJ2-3	CAWSSGRSDTQYF	TGTGCCTGGAGTAGCGGGAGGTCTGATACGCAGTATTTT
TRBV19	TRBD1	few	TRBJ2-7	CASSIDLGQGAREQYF	TGTGCCAGTAGTATAGATCTCGGACAGGGGGCGCGCGAGCAGTACTTC
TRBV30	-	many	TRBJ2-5	CAWTGGSQETQYF	TGTGCCTGGACTGGAGGGTCCCAAGAGACCCAGTACTTC
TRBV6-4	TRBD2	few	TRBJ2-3	CASSQLAGEPNTQYF	TGTGCCAGCAGCCAACTAGCGGGAGAACCCAATACGCAGTATTTT
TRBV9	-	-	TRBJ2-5	CASSVGATAVETQYF	TGTGCCAGCAGCGTAGGAGCAACAGCGGTGGAGACCCAGTACTTC
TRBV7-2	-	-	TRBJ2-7	CASSLGQGKYEQYF	TGTGCCAGCAGCTTAGGTCAGGGGAAGTACGAGCAGTACTTC
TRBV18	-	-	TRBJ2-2	CASSRKQDGELFF	TGTGCCAGCTCCCGAAAACAGGACGGGGAGCTGTTTTTT
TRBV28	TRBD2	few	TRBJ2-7	CASSGIRAGAYEQYF	TGTGCCAGCAGTGGAATACGAGCGGGAGCATACGAGCAGTACTTC